This TCR beta chain originates from a study of blood T cells in healthy people across ages. General study points: As age increased, TCR beta diversity per million T cells fell in a roughly linear fashion.

Caucasian, healthy and from Russia, the donors were aged between about 6 and 90. A sample-barcoded 5' primer and a J-beta primer mix were used in a second PCR of roughly 7 to 11 cycles. TCRdb re-called the 5' RACE reads with MiXCR, one entry per CDR3 protein. Among roughly 1.4 million distinct CDR3 sequences listed, around 55% were seen once. Notes on this clonotype: What it recognizes is unknown.

The TCR was taken from a man aged 18 to 30 in good health. The sample comprised blood.

DNA for the CDR3: TGCAGTGCTACAAGCGGGGCCCAGAGCACAGATACGCAGTATTTT. Protein product: CSATSGAQSTDTQYF. This chain links TRBV20-1 with TRBJ2-3, with 7 bases that match TRBD2. The CDR3 is 15 residues long. Per germline, CDR1 DFQATT and CDR2 SNEGSKA (reference sequence). Germline trimming cut 4 bases from V and 0 bases from J; bases unmatched to any gene: 7.